The 17 T cell receptor beta chains below all came from one sample that was sequenced in a study of long-term antiretroviral therapy in people with HIV. Investigators performed immunoSEQ version v3.0 at survey level. Only in-frame clones appear in the TCRdb table, and some are missing; sequencing was by immunoSEQ multiplex PCR. The table lists under 20,000 clones, roughly nine tenths of them singletons. Here the sequenced sample was unsorted PBMCs, taken 0.5 years after starting antiretroviral therapy. These receptors came from a man in his forties with HIV.

The chain has TRBV5-1 and TRBJ2-7; a weak D match, TRBD2 (6 bases). Germline V gives CDR1 SGHRS, CDR2 YFSETQ. Trimming stripped 2 bases from V and 1 base from J, with 13 bases between. The CDR3 runs to 15 residues. This CDR3 is CASSFGGSPSYEQYF. DNA for the CDR3: TGCGCCAGCAGCTTTGGAGGGTCCCCATCCTACGAGCAGTACTTC.

V usage is TRBV12-5 and J usage is TRBJ2-1; tentatively, D is TRBD1 (5 bases). CDR1 is LGHNT, CDR2 FRNRAP, per germline. V dropped 1 base and J dropped 6 bases, with 7 bases sitting between them. The CDR3 contains 13 residues. The CDR3 is CASGLGTGNEQFF. The CDR3 DNA sequence: TGTGCTAGTGGTTTGGGAACAGGCAATGAGCAGTTCTTC.

The chain is built from TRBV29-1 and TRBJ2-7; D is perhaps TRBD1 (5 bases). Germline V gene data show CDR1 as SQVTM and CDR2 as ANQGSEA. This CDR3 spans 13 amino acids. Trimming took off 3 bases at V and 6 bases at J, with 15 bases between the two ends. The CDR3 DNA is TGCAGCGTTGATGGGGCCGGCATCGGCGAGCAGTACTTC. Encoded protein: CSVDGAGIGEQYF.

The chain joins TRBV28 to TRBJ2-7; D possibly corresponds to TRBD1 (6 bases). V gave up 4 bases and J gave up 4 bases, with 11 bases separating them. The germline CDR1 and CDR2 sequences are MDHEN and SYDVKM. The CDR3 runs to 13 residues. The CDR3 region has the DNA TGTGCCAGCAGTTCGTCAGGGACATACGAGCAGTACTTC. This encodes CASSSSGTYEQYF.

The V call is TRBV18, the J call TRBJ1-5, with D unresolved. This CDR3 spans 15 amino acids. V shed 3 bases and J shed 1 base, with 10 bases lying between them. Germline values: CDR1 KGHSH, CDR2 LQKENI. The CDR3 loop reads CASSPMTGSNQPQHF. CDR3 nucleotide sequence: TGTGCCAGCTCACCGATGACCGGGAGCAATCAGCCCCAGCATTTT.

The chain carries TRBV7-9 and TRBJ1-5, with D maybe TRBD1 (6 bases). Trimming cost V 5 bases and J 2 bases, with 16 bases left between them. The germline gives CDR1 SEHNR, CDR2 FQNEAQ (reference sequence). This CDR3 has 16 residues. CDR3 bases: TGTGCCAGCAGCGGGTGGGAGGGGGTTGGCAATCAGCCCCAGCATTTT. The encoded protein is CASSGWEGVGNQPQHF.

In its sample, this clone was seen once. This chain joins TRBV13 and TRBJ1-2; TRBD1 matches at 9 bases. The CDR3 has 14 amino acids. Per germline, CDR1 PRHDT and CDR2 FYEKMQ (reference sequence). With 6 bases clipped from V and 9 bases from J, the junction kept 11 bases outside the gene matches. CDR3 nucleotides: TGTGCCAGCAGTTTTACAGGGGGCCTAGGGAGCTACACCTTC. Its protein is CASSFTGGLGSYTF.

The chain couples TRBV4-3 to TRBJ2-2, with 13 bases that match TRBD2. With 4 bases clipped from V and 5 bases from J, the junction kept 7 bases outside the gene matches. CDR1 and CDR2 (germline): LGHNA, YSLEER. The length of the CDR3 is 17 residues. The CDR3 DNA sequence: TGCGCCAGCAGCCTCACAAGACTAGCGGGGGGAACCGGGGAGCTGTTTTTT. Translation gives CASSLTRLAGGTGELFF.

The chain links TRBV5-8 to TRBJ2-1; 14 nucleotides agree with TRBD2. CDR1 and CDR2 (germline): SGHTS, YDEGEE. CDR3 length: 15 residues. The V and J ends lost 8 bases and 8 bases, in that order; junction bases with no gene match: 9. The CDR3 sequence is CARSGGTSGSHEQFF. The CDR3 DNA sequence: TGTGCCAGATCCGGGGGGACTAGCGGGAGCCATGAGCAGTTCTTC.

The chain uses TRBV5-6 and TRBJ2-4; 8 bases map to TRBD1. This CDR3 comprises 17 residues. V dropped 1 base and J dropped 5; count of bases not matched to a gene: 11. Germline CDR1 reads SGHDT; CDR2 reads YYEEEE. CDR3 loop: CASSLSFGQGLENIQYF. The CDR3 nucleotides are TGTGCCAGCAGCTTGTCCTTCGGACAGGGCCTCGAAAACATTCAGTACTTC. The whole variable domain, filled in from reference TRBV5-6 and TRBJ2-4, reads DAGVTQSPTHLIKTRGQQVTLRCSPKSGHDTVSWYQQALGQGPQFIFQYYEEEERQRGNFPDRFSGHQFPNYSSELNVNALLLGDSALYLCASSLSFGQGLENIQYFGAGTRLSVL.

The CDR3 region is CATRPDNTGELFF. Here the CDR3 DNA reads TGTGCCACCCGCCCTGATAACACCGGGGAGCTGTTTTTT. The genes are TRBV10-3 and TRBJ2-2; D gene uncertain. The CDR3 loop spans 13 amino acids. Germline-derived CDR1 and CDR2 are ENHRY and SYGVKD. Trimming pared 10 bases from V and 2 bases from J, leaving 11 bases between.

This chain joins TRBV9 and TRBJ2-7, with D perhaps matching TRBD2 (5 bases). V shed 0 bases and J shed 0 bases, with 16 bases lying between them. This CDR3 is 17 amino acids long. CDR1 is SGDLS, CDR2 YYNGEE, per germline. The DNA of the CDR3 is TGTGCCAGCAGCGTAGAAGGAGGAGAGAGAGGCTCCTACGAGCAGTACTTC. Protein: CASSVEGGERGSYEQYF.

This clone was found once. J is TRBJ2-7 and V is TRBV5-6, with D unresolved. V was pared by 2 bases and J by 2 bases, with 8 bases between. CDR3 length: 13 residues. Germline CDR1 and CDR2: SGHDT and YYEEEE. The CDR3 reads CASSFQTTYEQYF. CDR3 sequence (DNA): TGTGCCAGCAGCTTTCAAACAACCTACGAGCAGTACTTC. Together with reference TRBV5-6 and TRBJ2-7, the CDR3 gives the full variable domain: DAGVTQSPTHLIKTRGQQVTLRCSPKSGHDTVSWYQQALGQGPQFIFQYYEEEERQRGNFPDRFSGHQFPNYSSELNVNALLLGDSALYLCASSFQTTYEQYFGPGTRLTVT.

The chain couples TRBV19 to TRBJ1-1; maybe TRBD1 (5 bases). The CDR3 is made up of 14 amino acids. V was clipped by 5 bases and J by 8 bases, with 18 bases between them. Looked up from germline, CDR1 is LNHDA and CDR2 is SQIVND (reference sequence). The chain's CDR3 is CASSQTPGTWEAFF. The CDR3, as DNA: TGTGCCAGTAGTCAAACTCCCGGGACCTGGGAAGCTTTCTTT.

The V gene is TRBV7-6, the J gene TRBJ2-7; maybe TRBD2 (5 bases). Between the trimmed V and J ends, which lost 1 base and 6 bases, there was a span of 10 bases. Germline V lookup: CDR1 SGHVS, CDR2 FNYEAQ. This CDR3 has 13 residues. CDR3 protein: CASSLVASSEQYF. For the CDR3, the DNA is TGTGCCAGCAGCTTAGTGGCTAGCAGCGAGCAGTACTTC.

CDR3 amino acids: CASSDEISGVSLHF. The DNA of the CDR3 is TGTGCCAGCAGCGACGAAATATCAGGGGTATCCCTCCACTTT. The V gene is TRBV9, the J gene TRBJ1-6; the D gene is possibly TRBD1 (6 bases). The V and J ends lost 3 bases and 14 bases respectively, with 18 bases between them. Germline V gives CDR1 SGDLS, CDR2 YYNGEE. The CDR3 has 14 residues.

The CDR3 nucleotides read TGTGCCAGCAGCCTAGAAACGGCAGATACGCAGTATTTT. Translation gives CASSLETADTQYF. This sequence joins TRBV7-6 and TRBJ2-3; D is unresolved. CDR1 SGHVS and CDR2 FNYEAQ come from the germline V gene. V was cut by 5 bases and J by 4 bases, with 10 bases left in between. The CDR3 is 13 residues long.